Given below is one T cell receptor (beta chain) in context. The antigen is undetermined. This sample was taken from a study of blood T cells in healthy people across ages. For the second PCR, which ran for about 7 to 11 cycles, a sample-barcoded 5' primer and a J-beta primer mix were used. TCRdb processed the 5' RACE reads anew with MiXCR; each CDR3 protein has one entry. The data show fewer than 900,000 distinct CDR3 sequences, approximately 49% seen once. The CDR3 is made up of 15 amino acids. Germline CDR1 ENHRY, CDR2 SYGVKD. Whole-study results and caveats: Among T cells, TCR beta diversity per million cells dropped roughly linearly as age rose.

Sequenced: blood. The source of this sequence is a woman aged 55-69 years in good health. The J gene is TRBJ2-1, the V gene TRBV10-3; D is tentatively TRBD1 or TRBD2 (6 bases each). The J call may be wrong; the DNA end is better matched by TRBJ2-7. The DNA of the CDR3 is TGTGCCATCAGTGAGAGTGGGGGGCCATACAATGAGCAGTACTTC. Protein sequence: CAISESGGPYNEQYF.